A selection of T cell receptor beta chains follows, all from one sample in a study of shared clonotypes between healthy human individuals. Sequenced by immunoSEQ multiplex PCR; TCRdb stores in-frame clones only, minus some. The data show some 2.1 million clones, around 93% seen once. The source material was naive CD8+ T cells from PBMCs. These receptors were obtained from a young man in good health. Some clones in this sample may be carry-over from other donors' samples. The conserved cysteine and the conserved F or W are not part of the CDR3 here. Fields, in order: J gene, V gene, CDR3 protein.

J gene: TRBJ2-7; V gene: TRBV4-1; CDR3 protein: ASSPGQASYEQY
J gene: TRBJ2-1; V gene: TRBV7-6; CDR3 protein: ASSLLPGPYNEQF
J gene: TRBJ2-1; V gene: TRBV11-2; CDR3 protein: ASHSYNEQF
J gene: TRBJ1-2; V gene: TRBV6-5; CDR3 protein: ASSYGQGVRNYGYT
J gene: TRBJ2-7; V gene: TRBV14; CDR3 protein: ASSQQPGHMSYEQY
J gene: TRBJ2-7; V gene: TRBV2; CDR3 protein: ASSNNPRDSAYEQY
J gene: TRBJ1-1; V gene: TRBV27; CDR3 protein: ASSQAYMRTEAF
J gene: TRBJ1-2; V gene: TRBV5-1; CDR3 protein: ASSLASQQGYT
J gene: TRBJ2-1; V gene: TRBV27; CDR3 protein: ASSLSLLAYNEQF
J gene: TRBJ1-1; V gene: TRBV5-5; CDR3 protein: ASSILTRAVNTEAF
J gene: TRBJ2-2; V gene: TRBV9; CDR3 protein: ASSVSGLSGELF
J gene: TRBJ2-7; V gene: TRBV11-2; CDR3 protein: ASSWGGSSYEQY
J gene: TRBJ2-1; V gene: TRBV27; CDR3 protein: ASSLRTSGRLNEQF
J gene: TRBJ2-1; V gene: TRBV9; CDR3 protein: ASSPGHSTHEQF
J gene: TRBJ1-1; V gene: TRBV28; CDR3 protein: ASSLPGRGNTEAF
J gene: TRBJ2-7; V gene: TRBV27; CDR3 protein: ASSLASSYEQY